The 2 T cell receptor beta chains below all came from one sample that was sequenced in a study of blood T cell repertoires in COVID-19. The table came from immunoSEQ multiplex PCR; TCRdb's copy has only in-frame clones and leaves some out. Of just over 300,000 clones listed, 80% to 90% were seen once; the top ten hold 8% to 9%. The sample consisted of PBMCs or T cells enriched from blood (not recorded which). The receptors here all came from a woman aged 18-29 years who had recovered from COVID-19.

V gene TRBV2 combines with J gene TRBJ1-6, with 8 bases matching TRBD1. The V segment lost 4 bases and the J segment 9 bases; nucleotides outside the gene matches: 2. CDR3 length: 13 amino acids. Per the germline V gene, CDR1 is SNHLY and CDR2 is FYNNEI. The CDR3 coding sequence is TGTGCCAGCAGTGTACAGGGGGGTTCACCCCTCCACTTT. Protein sequence: CASSVQGGSPLHF.

The V call is TRBV10-3, the J call TRBJ2-2; 11 bases are shared with TRBD2. CDR1 is ENHRY and CDR2 is SYGVKD in the germline V gene. This CDR3 region has 18 residues. V lost 6 bases to trimming and J lost 1 base; unmatched junction nucleotides: 10. CDR3 nucleotide sequence: TGTGCCATCAGGGGGCCGGGACTAGCGGTGCGGAACACCGGGGAGCTGTTTTTT. It specifies CAIRGPGLAVRNTGELFF.